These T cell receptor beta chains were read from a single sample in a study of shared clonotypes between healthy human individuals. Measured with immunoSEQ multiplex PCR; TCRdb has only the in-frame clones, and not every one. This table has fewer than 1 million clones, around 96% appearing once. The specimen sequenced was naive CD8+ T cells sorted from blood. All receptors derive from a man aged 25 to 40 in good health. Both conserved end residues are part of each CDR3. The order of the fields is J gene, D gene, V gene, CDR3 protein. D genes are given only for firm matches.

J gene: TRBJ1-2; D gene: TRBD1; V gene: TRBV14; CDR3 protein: CASSQDLGTGPNYGYTF
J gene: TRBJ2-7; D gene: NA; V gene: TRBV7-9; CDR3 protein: CASSLSSSPKGYEQYF
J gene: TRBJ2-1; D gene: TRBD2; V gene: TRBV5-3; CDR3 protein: CARSSYLASGRRNEQFF
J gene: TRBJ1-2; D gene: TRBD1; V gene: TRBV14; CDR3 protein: CASSQYRGPTYGYTF
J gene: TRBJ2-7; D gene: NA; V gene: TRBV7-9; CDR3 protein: CASSPKGDYEQYF
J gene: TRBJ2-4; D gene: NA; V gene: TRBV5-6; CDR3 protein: CASSLSAAWVAKNIQYF
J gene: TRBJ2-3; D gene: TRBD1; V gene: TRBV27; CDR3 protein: CASQGVVDTQYF
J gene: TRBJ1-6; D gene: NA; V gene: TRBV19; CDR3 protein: CASKVSGSGNSPLHF
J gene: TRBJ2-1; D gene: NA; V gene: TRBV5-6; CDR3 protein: CASSSERASYNEQFF
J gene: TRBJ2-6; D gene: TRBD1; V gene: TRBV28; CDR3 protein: CASSLTGNSGANVLTF
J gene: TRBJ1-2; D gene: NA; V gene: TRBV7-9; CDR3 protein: CASSLVGNSAYGYTF
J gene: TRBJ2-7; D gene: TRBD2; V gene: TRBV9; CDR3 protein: CASSVVGTSGKISEQYF
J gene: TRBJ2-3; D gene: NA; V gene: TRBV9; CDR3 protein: CASSVGGAGDTQYF
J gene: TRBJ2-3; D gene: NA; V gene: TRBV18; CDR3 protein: CASSQGESSSDTQYF
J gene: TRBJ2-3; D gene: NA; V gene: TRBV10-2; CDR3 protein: CASSETDTQYF
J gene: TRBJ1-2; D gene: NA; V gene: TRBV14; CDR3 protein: CASSQVEHFYGYTF
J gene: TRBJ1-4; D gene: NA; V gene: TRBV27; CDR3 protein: CASTSSEHEKLFF
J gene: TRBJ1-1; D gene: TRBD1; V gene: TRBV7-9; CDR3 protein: CASSPPDRGTEAFF
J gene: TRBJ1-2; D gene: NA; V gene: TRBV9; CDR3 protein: CASRKSGTLREYGYTF